The rows below give T cell receptor beta chains drawn from one sample of a study of shared clonotypes between healthy human individuals. Clones were read by immunoSEQ multiplex PCR, and TCRdb kept only the in-frame ones, dropping some. The sample consists of some 980,000 clones, 76% of them appearing once. The sequencing sample was made of memory CD4+ T cells sorted from blood. These receptors came from a man aged 18 to 35 in good health. CDR3s include the opening cysteine and the closing phenylalanine or tryptophan. A D gene is named only where the DNA matches it firmly. Rows may omit the clone size; those that give it use once, few, many or a size class.

clone_size: -; v_call: TRBV6-5; j_call: TRBJ2-1; d_call: -; cdr3_nt: TGTGCCAGCAGTTTACGGGCCTACAATGAGCAGTTCTTC; cdr3_aa: CASSLRAYNEQFF
clone_size: many; v_call: TRBV2; j_call: TRBJ1-6; d_call: -; cdr3_nt: TGTGCCAGCAGTGCTGTCCGGAATTCACCCCTCCACTTT; cdr3_aa: CASSAVRNSPLHF
clone_size: -; v_call: TRBV21-1; j_call: TRBJ1-2; d_call: -; cdr3_nt: TGTGCCAGCAGCAAAAGGATAGGGGCGAACTATGGCTACACCTTC; cdr3_aa: CASSKRIGANYGYTF
clone_size: -; v_call: TRBV4-3; j_call: TRBJ2-2; d_call: -; cdr3_nt: TGCGCCAGCAGCCAAGGATCCCACTCATCCGGGGAGCTGTTTTTT; cdr3_aa: CASSQGSHSSGELFF
clone_size: -; v_call: TRBV6-1; j_call: TRBJ1-2; d_call: -; cdr3_nt: TGTGCCAGCAGTGAAGCGCTTCCGGGCTCCTATGGCTACACCTTC; cdr3_aa: CASSEALPGSYGYTF
clone_size: once; v_call: TRBV2; j_call: TRBJ2-5; d_call: -; cdr3_nt: TGTGCCAGCAGCGCGGACCGGTACCAAGAGACCCAGTACTTC; cdr3_aa: CASSADRYQETQYF
clone_size: -; v_call: TRBV5-1; j_call: TRBJ1-4; d_call: -; cdr3_nt: TGCGCCAGCAGGAACCAGTTAGCAACTAATGAAAAACTGTTTTTT; cdr3_aa: CASRNQLATNEKLFF
clone_size: -; v_call: TRBV2; j_call: TRBJ2-5; d_call: -; cdr3_nt: TGTGCCAGCAGTGAAAGGTGGGGGGCTCAAGAGACCCAGTACTTC; cdr3_aa: CASSERWGAQETQYF
clone_size: -; v_call: TRBV6-1; j_call: TRBJ2-3; d_call: -; cdr3_nt: TGTGCCAGCAGTGAAGGTCCCCTGATGCCAGATACGCAGTATTTT; cdr3_aa: CASSEGPLMPDTQYF
clone_size: -; v_call: TRBV6-5; j_call: TRBJ1-2; d_call: -; cdr3_nt: TGTGCCAGCAGTTCGTGGTATGGCTACACCTTC; cdr3_aa: CASSSWYGYTF
clone_size: once; v_call: TRBV28; j_call: TRBJ2-2; d_call: -; cdr3_nt: TGTGCCAGCAGTTTTAATGGGCGGGGCACCGGGGAGCTGTTTTTT; cdr3_aa: CASSFNGRGTGELFF
clone_size: -; v_call: TRBV19; j_call: TRBJ2-5; d_call: TRBD2; cdr3_nt: TGTGCCAGTTCAGCTGCGGGGGGCGTGGGCCAGTACTTC; cdr3_aa: CASSAAGGVGQYF
clone_size: -; v_call: TRBV7-2; j_call: TRBJ2-3; d_call: -; cdr3_nt: TGTGCCAGCAGCTCCATAAGCGGGAGCACAGATACGCAGTATTTT; cdr3_aa: CASSSISGSTDTQYF
clone_size: -; v_call: TRBV5-1; j_call: TRBJ1-1; d_call: -; cdr3_nt: TGCGCCAGCAGCTCGATCCGGGCGAACACTGAAGCTTTCTTT; cdr3_aa: CASSSIRANTEAFF
clone_size: few; v_call: TRBV4-2; j_call: TRBJ1-2; d_call: -; cdr3_nt: TGTGCCAGCAGCCAACCCGGACAGTACTATGGCTACACCTTC; cdr3_aa: CASSQPGQYYGYTF
clone_size: -; v_call: TRBV5-1; j_call: TRBJ2-7; d_call: TRBD1; cdr3_nt: TGCGCCAGCAGCCCCAGGGGGCAATCCTACGAGCAGTACTTC; cdr3_aa: CASSPRGQSYEQYF
clone_size: -; v_call: TRBV19; j_call: TRBJ2-6; d_call: TRBD1; cdr3_nt: TGTGCCAGTACCAGATTACCCGGGACAGGGGGCTCTGGGGCCAACGTCCTGACTTTC; cdr3_aa: CASTRLPGTGGSGANVLTF
clone_size: -; v_call: TRBV9; j_call: TRBJ2-1; d_call: -; cdr3_nt: TGTGCCAGCTCCCCGGGGGGCGTTAACAATGAGCAGTTCTTC; cdr3_aa: CASSPGGVNNEQFF
clone_size: -; v_call: TRBV4-2; j_call: TRBJ2-5; d_call: TRBD2; cdr3_nt: TGTGCCAGCAGCCAAGCGCAGCGGGGGGCACCAGAGACCCAGTACTTC; cdr3_aa: CASSQAQRGAPETQYF
clone_size: once; v_call: TRBV2; j_call: TRBJ2-3; d_call: -; cdr3_nt: TGTGCCAGCAGTGAACAGGGCTCGGGCACAGATACGCAGTATTTT; cdr3_aa: CASSEQGSGTDTQYF
clone_size: -; v_call: TRBV5-4; j_call: TRBJ2-2; d_call: TRBD2; cdr3_nt: TGTGCCAGCAGCCGCTCGACTAGCTCACCGAAACCCGGGGAGCTGTTTTTT; cdr3_aa: CASSRSTSSPKPGELFF
clone_size: -; v_call: TRBV7-2; j_call: TRBJ2-1; d_call: -; cdr3_nt: TGTGCCAGCAGTATACTAGCAACCAATGAGCAGTTCTTC; cdr3_aa: CASSILATNEQFF
clone_size: -; v_call: TRBV11-2; j_call: TRBJ1-6; d_call: -; cdr3_nt: TGTGCCAGCAGTCCATATAATTCACCCCTCCACTTT; cdr3_aa: CASSPYNSPLHF
clone_size: -; v_call: TRBV4-2; j_call: TRBJ2-3; d_call: -; cdr3_nt: TGTGCCAGCAGCGGCCGGGTAGGCACAGATACGCAGTATTTT; cdr3_aa: CASSGRVGTDTQYF
clone_size: -; v_call: TRBV6-5; j_call: TRBJ2-3; d_call: -; cdr3_nt: TGTGCCACTAAAAGGGGTGATACGCAGTATTTT; cdr3_aa: CATKRGDTQYF
clone_size: -; v_call: TRBV9; j_call: TRBJ1-1; d_call: TRBD1; cdr3_nt: TGTGCCAGCAGCCTAACAGGGGATCGAACTGAAGCTTTCTTT; cdr3_aa: CASSLTGDRTEAFF
clone_size: -; v_call: TRBV7-8; j_call: TRBJ1-2; d_call: -; cdr3_nt: TGTGCCAGCAGTCCGGAGGGGCTGGGGTATGGCTACACCTTC; cdr3_aa: CASSPEGLGYGYTF
clone_size: -; v_call: TRBV7-3; j_call: TRBJ2-7; d_call: -; cdr3_nt: TGTGCCAGCAGCACAGACCGAGAGGGGGGACTCTACGAGCAGTACTTC; cdr3_aa: CASSTDREGGLYEQYF
clone_size: -; v_call: TRBV2; j_call: TRBJ2-3; d_call: TRBD2; cdr3_nt: TGTGCCAGCATTCGACTAGCGAGCACAGATACGCAGTATTTT; cdr3_aa: CASIRLASTDTQYF
clone_size: -; v_call: TRBV6-4; j_call: TRBJ1-2; d_call: -; cdr3_nt: TGTGCCAGCAGTGACGGCCGTTATGGCTACACCTTC; cdr3_aa: CASSDGRYGYTF
clone_size: -; v_call: TRBV6-1; j_call: TRBJ2-5; d_call: TRBD1; cdr3_nt: TGTGCCAGCAGTGACAGGGGGCGCCGAGAGACCCAGTACTTC; cdr3_aa: CASSDRGRRETQYF
clone_size: -; v_call: TRBV27; j_call: TRBJ2-7; d_call: -; cdr3_nt: TGTGCCAGCAGAGGATCCACTTTAAGCTCCTACGAGCAGTACTTC; cdr3_aa: CASRGSTLSSYEQYF
clone_size: -; v_call: TRBV10-1; j_call: TRBJ2-3; d_call: TRBD2; cdr3_nt: TGCGCCAGCAGTGTAAGCGGGGGGGCAGATACGCAGTATTTT; cdr3_aa: CASSVSGGADTQYF